The present T cell receptor (beta chain) was sequenced within a study of graft-versus-host responses after intestinal transplantation. Overall study context: The study gave all recipients anti-thymocyte globulin induction, then tacrolimus and steroids for two to three years.

Sequencing used immunoSEQ multiplex PCR; TCRdb keeps in-frame clones, though not all of them. The sample contains around 12,000 clones, 84% of which appear only once. In its sample, this clone was seen once. Its cognate antigen is unknown. After removal of 4 bases from V and 5 bases from J, the junction contained 17 bases not matched to a gene. The germline CDR1 and CDR2 sequences are SGDLS and YYNGEE. The CDR3 is 18 residues long. The study's findings and limits: Elevated graft-versus-host to host-versus-graft clonal ratios in allografts were recorded for patients with graft-donor T cell macrochimerism.

Sequencing used PBMCs, obtained approximately 310 days after intestinal transplant. This sequence was found in a human patient who received an intestinal transplant, so some T cells may come from the graft donor. This sequence joins TRBV9 and TRBJ2-1; TRBD2 agrees at 8 bases. This CDR3 reads CASSFMGASGLGNNEQFF. As DNA, the CDR3 is TGTGCCAGCAGCTTTATGGGGGCTAGCGGGCTTGGTAACAATGAGCAGTTCTTC.